This TCR beta chain was recovered during a study of T cells in localized non-small cell lung cancer. Regarding the study as a whole: Patients showing higher blood T cell density tended to see longer overall survival.

Germline CDR1 KGHSH, CDR2 LQKENI. The CDR3 spans 15 residues. V was trimmed by 6 bases and J by 5 bases, leaving 14 bases between them. Turning to this clone: Its cognate antigen is unknown.

Some clones are missing from TCRdb's copy, which holds only in-frame ones; the method was immunoSEQ multiplex PCR. Of about 33,000 clones in the sample, around 80% are singletons; the top ten hold around 15%. V and J are TRBV18 and TRBJ2-6, with D maybe TRBD2 (6 bases). Sample: peripheral blood, taken before any cancer treatment. This receptor was obtained from a male donor at least 60 years old with stage III squamous cell lung carcinoma. The CDR3 sequence is CASSPGVTRANVLTF. DNA of the CDR3: TGTGCCAGCTCCCCGGGGGTCACGAGGGCCAACGTCCTGACTTTC.